This T cell receptor beta chain is from a study of T cell responses to AZD1222 COVID-19 vaccine. Points from the study as a whole: Spike-wide vaccine-associated CD4 TCRs dominated at 160-218 and 743-854. Donors skewed white British and female; clonal diversity was possibly underestimated. The breadth and depth of Spike-specific TCRs increased once two AZD1222 doses had been given.

Assay: immunoSEQ multiplex PCR; the TCRdb copy retains only in-frame clones and omits some. The sample gives 150,000 to 200,000 clones, almost 95% of which show up once; approximately 9.6% is in the top ten. This clone was counted between two and nine times. Its antigen is not known. Trimming stripped 1 base from V and 1 base from J, with 8 bases between. CDR1 is SGHKS and CDR2 is YYEKEE in the germline V gene (reference sequence). The CDR3 extends over 14 amino acids. This sequence joins TRBV5-5 and TRBJ1-1; D gene ambiguous. The starting material was peripheral blood, obtained on day 0 of AZD1222 vaccination. This TCR was sampled from an adult in good health. The CDR3: CASSLIAGNTEAFF. DNA of the CDR3: TGTGCCAGCAGCTTGATCGCGGGGAACACTGAAGCTTTCTTT.